This T cell receptor beta chain comes out of a study of shared clonotypes between healthy human individuals. Naive CD8 cells were CD45RO-negative, positively selected for CCR7, excluding terminally differentiated effector memory CD45RA+ cells. With 2 bases removed from V and 4 bases from J, the gap between germline ends came to 12 bases. This CDR3 contains 15 residues. Germline lookup yields CDR1 SGHRS and CDR2 YFSETQ. Generated by immunoSEQ multiplex PCR, the TCRdb table keeps only in-frame clones and is missing some. Found here are hundreds of thousands of clones, approximately 96% of them singletons; the top ten hold under 0.3%.

This clonotype was obtained from a man aged 25 to 40 in good health. The rearrangement joins TRBV5-1 to TRBJ2-2, with D perhaps matching TRBD1 or TRBD2 (5 bases each). The material sequenced was naive CD8+ T cells sorted from blood. This CDR3 is CASSFGAGATGELFF. The CDR3 nucleotides are TGCGCCAGCAGCTTCGGAGCCGGGGCCACCGGGGAGCTGTTTTTT.